This T cell receptor beta chain was retrieved from a study of Ad26.COV2.S vaccination and SARS-CoV-2 variants. TCRdb's table, derived via immunoSEQ multiplex PCR, lists solely in-frame clones and lacks some. The top ten hold approximately 1.5% of the sample, which has about 680,000 clones, around 90% seen once. Noted treatment: around 19 received Ad26.COV2.S at low or high dose, single or two shots; five or six received placebo; per-sample allocation not given. Day 63 after the first injection of vaccine or placebo was the sampling time. CDR1 and CDR2 (germline): SGHRS, YFSETQ. The V gene lost 5 bases and the J gene lost 3 bases, with 18 bases spanning the gap. CDR3 size: 15 residues.

The chain is built from TRBV5-1 and TRBJ2-7, with D tentatively TRBD2 (7 bases). The sequenced sample was peripheral blood, obtained in a trial of Ad26.COV2.S vaccine versus placebo. The receptor was derived from a person between 18 and 59 years old who received the Ad26.COV2.S COVID-19 vaccine or a placebo. The CDR3 DNA is TGCGCCAGCAGGGTTCGGGGGGCCAGCATCTACGAGCAGTACTTC. Its protein product is CASRVRGASIYEQYF.